This T cell receptor beta chain was obtained from a study of vaccination effects on CD4 cells after COVID-19. Background on the study: Post-vaccine draws lagged the second dose by a median of 72 days. Whole-study findings and limits: Whether induced by infection or by vaccine, clones showed marked clonal contraction late after vaccination. The study enrolled few convalescent patients and sampled no early post-infection timepoints.

This CDR3 is built from 19 residues. About this clone: Its cognate antigen is unknown.

CD4+ T cells were isolated after approximately 10 days of culture. Documented for the person is a PCR-confirmed SARS-CoV-2 infection occurring between March and December 2020. Participants got two doses of BNT162b2 or mRNA-1273 vaccine. Libraries were prepared by immunoSEQ multiplex PCR; TCRdb keeps only in-frame clonotypes and omits some of them. The sample contains about 46,000 clones, 74% of which appear only once. The chain recombines TRBV1 with TRBJ2-1; TRBD2 was called by the table and not checked on the DNA. TRBV1 is reported as a pseudogene. This specimen was CD4+ T cells from PBMCs cultured without peptide, taken after COVID-19 vaccination. This sequence originates from a human donor who had a prior SARS-CoV-2 infection. The CDR3: CTSSPNNLAGGRGNNEQFF. In DNA form, the CDR3 reads TGCACCAGCAGCCCCAACAACCTAGCGGGGGGGAGAGGGAACAATGAGCAGTTCTTC.